This T cell receptor (beta chain) appears in the sequencing data of a study of blood T cell repertoires in COVID-19 (dated by TCRdb to 2018 to 2020). Background for the entire study: Collaborator samples came from the United States, Italy and Spain and covered acute and convalescent phases of COVID-19. The material from the prospective study consisted of cDNA or gDNA derived from T cells, B-cell-depleted T cells, or PBMCs. Subjects who had been exposed to COVID-19, were actively infected with it, or had recovered from it provided the deeply sampled blood TCRbeta repertoires that made up the dataset. A freely available public database, intended as a resource for researchers studying the immune response to SARS-CoV-2, is where the repertoires were released. The samples were drawn from two sources: the first 160 participants of the ongoing ImmuneRACE study, and 1,000 to 1,500 subjects contributed by 6 global collaborators. A de-identified subject ID, COVID-19 status, age in years and sex were almost always included in the sample metadata. Where available, HLA class I and class II types were obtained from metadata supplied by the sample provider rather than from assay-based typing. The full study reports these points: How much clinical and demographic metadata was included differed by source and by participant, and the metadata was provided uncurated.

As regards this clone: The antigen it binds to is not known. Per-base qualities were not stored, and no clone one base away is much larger.

TCRbeta CDR3 regions were amplified from genomic DNA by means of the immunoSEQ Assay, a bias-controlled multiplex PCR. The original methods were these. Within the assay, amplification of reference gene primers was used to estimate how many nucleated cells each sample contained. Sequence reads were collapsed and filtered to measure the absolute abundance of every unique TCRbeta CDR3 rearrangement. For each sample, productive Simpson clonality was calculated as the square root of Simpson's diversity index across productive rearrangements. TCRdb's version of the immuneACCESS table is confined to in-frame rearrangements and falls short of the full clone set. An unresolved V gene accounts for under half of the shortfall where checked; the remainder is of unknown origin. V, J and clone size reflect that table, while D and trimming were determined from the DNA. The sample includes approximately 120,000 clones, with over 75% observed a single time. Approximately 12% of the sample is in the top ten clones.

Each collaborating institution followed its own protocols to collect whole blood in K2EDTA tubes. For TCRbeta analysis, collaborators shipped samples as frozen whole blood, isolated PBMCs, or DNA extracted from either of those sample types. The TCR sequence derives from a man aged 55 to 70 with acute or convalescent COVID-19. The sequenced sample was peripheral blood.

The DNA reads as follows: TGTGCCACCAGCAGAGATCTGGGCGAGTGGGACACTGAAGCTTTCTTT. The resulting protein is CATSRDLGEWDTEAFF. Rearrangement joined TRBV15 to TRBJ1-1, with no D gene named confidently. V loses 0 bases of germline sequence and J loses 3 bases, and the interval between the two ends is 14 bases. CDR1 LNHNV and CDR2 YYDKDF were looked up in the germline V gene (reference sequence). From the cysteine through the phenylalanine, the CDR3 covers 16 amino acids. The kept DNA is CDR3 alone, 48 bases in frame from the first base. The entire variable domain, with the stretches around the CDR3 drawn from the reference TRBV15 and TRBJ1-1 proteins, is DAMVIQNPRYQVTQFGKPVTLSCSQTLNHNVMYWYQQKSSQAPKLLFHYYDKDFNNEADTPDNFQSRRPNTSFCFLDIRSPGLGDTAMYLCATSRDLGEWDTEAFFGQGTRLTVV.